The clone carrying this T cell receptor beta chain was detected many times. The V gene's germline CDR1 is MDHEN and CDR2 SYDVKM. CDR3 size: 13 residues. After removal of 8 bases from V and 5 bases from J, the junction contained 8 bases not matched to a gene. The data stem from a study of shared clonotypes between healthy human individuals. Naive CD8 cells, CD45RO-negative and positively selected for CCR7, excluded terminally differentiated effector memory CD45RA+ cells. The protocol was immunoSEQ multiplex PCR, while the TCRdb copy is restricted to in-frame clones and leaves out a portion. Here the sample spans about 820,000 clones, more than 85% being singletons.

V is TRBV28 and J is TRBJ1-1, with 7 bases identical to TRBD1. The sequenced material came from naive CD8+ T cells sorted from blood. The TCR was taken from a man under 40 in good health. The DNA of the CDR3 is TGTGCCAGCGAGGGTCCAGGGGGTACTGAAGCTTTCTTT. Its protein product is CASEGPGGTEAFF.